These T cell receptor beta chains were read from a single sample in a study of breast tumors, draining lymph nodes, adjacent tissues. One entry per CDR3 protein results from TCRdb running MiXCR on the multiplex PCR reads. The table shows some 200,000 distinct CDR3 sequences, with 25% to 40% occurring only once. Sequencing input: axillary lymph node tissue. Receptor source: a female donor with breast cancer. Some clones in this sample may be carry-over from other donors' samples. Each CDR3 is given with its conserved first and last residue. A D gene is named only where the DNA matches it firmly. For some rows the clone size is stated as once, few or many, or as a class when expanded; others skip it.

d_call | clone_size | j_call | v_call | cdr3_aa | cdr3_nt
- | - | TRBJ2-6 | TRBV7-6 | CARGSGANVLTF | TGTGCCCGGGGGTCCGGGGCCAACGTCCTGACTTTC
- | many | TRBJ1-4 | TRBV12-3/TRBV12-4 | CASSPSIVNEKLFF | TGTGCCAGCAGTCCTTCTATAGTCAATGAAAAACTGTTTTTT
- | - | TRBJ2-1 | TRBV28 | CASSPSINNEQFF | TGTGCCAGCAGTCCCTCGATAAACAATGAGCAGTTCTTC
- | once | TRBJ2-7 | TRBV7-9 | CASSLASSAGSGYEQYF | TGTGCCAGCAGCTTAGCGAGCTCGGCTGGATCAGGTTACGAGCAGTACTTC
- | - | TRBJ2-7 | TRBV20-1 | CGARAAGTYEQYF | TGCGGTGCTAGGGCGGCAGGGACATACGAGCAGTACTTC
- | - | TRBJ2-2 | TRBV5-1 | CASNFAGKANTGGLFF | TGCGCCAGCAACTTCGCGGGAAAAGCGAACACCGGGGGGCTGTTTTTT
TRBD2 | - | TRBJ2-3 | TRBV4-3 | CASSQRWVGGSASGGFTDTQYF | TGCGCCAGCAGCCAACGCTGGGTGGGTGGGTCGGCTAGCGGAGGATTCACAGATACGCAGTATTTT
- | - | TRBJ1-2 | TRBV6-2/TRBV6-3 | CASTRTGDNYGYTF | TGCGCCAGCACAAGGACGGGTGATAACTATGGCTACACCTTC
- | many | TRBJ2-5 | TRBV20-1 | CSASLVQETQYF | TGCAGTGCTAGTCTGGTACAAGAGACCCAGTACTTC
TRBD2 | - | TRBJ2-5 | TRBV24-1 | CATSDIDGGEKETQYF | TGTGCCACCAGTGATATTGACGGGGGGGAAAAAGAGACCCAGTACTTC
TRBD2 | few | TRBJ2-4 | TRBV20-1 | CSARTAGGEAKNIQYF | TGCAGTGCCAGAACAGCGGGGGGGGAAGCCAAAAACATTCAGTACTTC
- | many | TRBJ2-7 | TRBV2 | CASSEEQFYEQYF | TGTGCCAGCAGTGAAGAACAGTTCTACGAGCAGTACTTC
- | - | TRBJ2-7 | TRBV29-1 | CSVLQGTGYEQYF | TGCAGCGTCTTACAGGGTACGGGATACGAGCAGTACTTC
- | few | TRBJ2-2 | TRBV3-1 | CASSQDFTGELFF | TGTGCCAGCAGCCAAGACTTCACCGGGGAGCTGTTTTTT
- | - | TRBJ1-5 | TRBV6-5 | CASTRTRSNQPQHF | TGTGCCAGCACTCGGACACGTAGCAATCAGCCCCAGCATTTT
TRBD1 | - | TRBJ2-6 | TRBV9 | CASSPRGGDREFAGANVLTF | TGTGCCAGCAGCCCTAGGGGGGGGGACAGGGAGTTTGCAGGGGCCAACGTCCTGACTTTC
TRBD1 | many | TRBJ1-3 | TRBV20-1 | CSGAPLPGQGSGNTIYF | TGCAGTGGGGCTCCCCTTCCGGGACAGGGCTCTGGAAACACCATATATTTT
- | many | TRBJ2-7 | TRBV29-1 | CSVETTGQQYF | TGCAGCGTTGAAACTACAGGGCAGCAGTACTTC
- | many | TRBJ2-3 | TRBV12-3/TRBV12-4 | CASSSWGQVADTQYF | TGTGCCAGCAGTTCGTGGGGCCAGGTTGCAGATACGCAGTATTTT
TRBD1 | many | TRBJ1-2 | TRBV2 | CASSARTGILYGYTF | TGTGCCAGCAGTGCTCGGACAGGGATACTCTATGGCTACACCTTC
TRBD1 | few | TRBJ1-3 | TRBV27 | CASYSDRYFPGNTIYF | TGTGCCAGCTACTCGGACAGGTACTTTCCTGGAAACACCATATATTTT
- | - | TRBJ2-7 | TRBV20-1 | CSARDSRSDSEQYF | TGCAGTGCCCGGGACTCGCGGAGCGACTCCGAGCAATACTTC
TRBD2 | once | TRBJ2-5 | TRBV25-1 | CASSQQGSRGLAGDNQETQYF | TGTGCCAGCAGCCAACAGGGTTCGAGGGGGCTAGCGGGGGACAACCAAGAGACCCAGTACTTC
TRBD1 | few | TRBJ2-2 | TRBV18 | CASSPDRAGTGELFF | TGTGCCAGCTCTCCAGACAGGGCGGGCACCGGGGAGCTGTTTTTT
- | many | TRBJ2-7 | TRBV14 | CASSQAQGGYEQYF | TGTGCCAGCAGCCAAGCTCAGGGGGGTTACGAGCAGTACTTC
TRBD2 | - | TRBJ2-1 | TRBV14 | CASSPRTSGGARSYNEQFF | TGTGCCAGCAGCCCCCGGACTAGCGGGGGGGCCAGGTCCTACAATGAGCAGTTCTTC
TRBD2 | many | TRBJ2-1 | TRBV5-1 | CASSPGTSGSPYNEQFF | TGCGCCAGCAGCCCCGGGACTAGCGGGAGCCCCTACAATGAGCAGTTCTTC
TRBD2 | many | TRBJ2-2 | TRBV5-8 | CASSLGLALNTGELFF | TGTGCCAGCAGCTTGGGACTAGCCCTGAATACCGGGGAGCTGTTTTTT
TRBD2 | many | TRBJ2-1 | TRBV20-1 | CSKVLSGRSYNEQFF | TGCAGTAAGGTACTTAGCGGGAGATCCTACAATGAGCAGTTCTTC
- | - | TRBJ2-5 | TRBV20-1 | CSARTTGRQETQYF | TGCAGTGCTCGGACAACGGGAAGACAAGAGACCCAGTACTTC
- | many | TRBJ2-3 | TRBV7-9 | CASSQDRGGGNTQYF | TGTGCCAGCAGCCAAGACCGTGGGGGTGGGAATACGCAGTATTTT
- | - | TRBJ2-7 | TRBV10-3 | CAARALGEVEQYF | TGTGCCGCTAGGGCTTTGGGAGAAGTCGAGCAGTACTTC
TRBD2 | - | TRBJ2-5 | TRBV10-3 | CAISPGLAGETQYF | TGTGCCATCAGCCCGGGACTAGCGGGAGAGACCCAGTACTTC
TRBD2 | many | TRBJ2-1 | TRBV7-9 | CASKVAGVANEQFF | TGTGCCAGCAAGGTAGCGGGAGTTGCAAATGAGCAGTTCTTC
TRBD2 | - | TRBJ2-3 | TRBV29-1 | CSVVYYLGEGYTDTQYF | TGCAGCGTTGTTTACTACTTAGGGGAGGGCTACACAGATACGCAGTATTTT
TRBD1 | - | TRBJ1-1 | TRBV6-4 | CASSKGGQSTEAFF | TGTGCCAGCAGCAAAGGGGGACAGAGCACTGAAGCTTTCTTT
- | - | TRBJ1-5 | TRBV2 | CASSIGHNQPQHF | TGTGCCAGCAGTATAGGGCACAATCAGCCCCAGCATTTT
TRBD1 | many | TRBJ2-7 | TRBV5-1 | CASSLNAGTGDVEQYF | TGCGCCAGCAGCCTAAACGCCGGGACAGGGGATGTCGAGCAGTACTTC
- | many | TRBJ2-7 | TRBV7-8 | CASSWAEVREQYF | TGTGCCAGCAGCTGGGCGGAGGTCCGTGAGCAGTACTTC
- | many | TRBJ1-5 | TRBV6-6 | CASSHSPNGQPQHF | TGTGCCAGCAGTCACTCGCCCAATGGGCAGCCCCAGCATTTT
- | - | TRBJ2-3 | TRBV10-2 | CATNSDSDTQYF | TGCGCCACCAACTCAGACTCGGATACGCAGTATTTT
- | few | TRBJ2-5 | TRBV5-1 | CASSPGGPGQTQYF | TGCGCCAGCAGCCCCGGGGGGCCGGGGCAGACCCAGTACTTC
TRBD2 | many | TRBJ2-3 | TRBV7-9 | CASSLPGAGVRNTQYF | TGTGCCAGCAGCCTCCCAGGAGCGGGGGTGAGAAATACGCAGTATTTT
- | few | TRBJ2-3 | TRBV7-8 | CASSLQSGRGRADTQYF | TGTGCCAGCAGCTTACAGTCGGGCAGGGGACGAGCTGATACGCAGTATTTT
TRBD1 | few | TRBJ1-1 | TRBV5-1 | CASSLPGQVINTEAFF | TGCGCCAGCAGCTTGCCGGGACAGGTCATCAACACTGAAGCTTTCTTT
- | once | TRBJ1-4 | TRBV2 | CASSENLLNEKLFF | TGTGCCAGCAGTGAAAACCTACTTAATGAAAAACTGTTTTTT
TRBD1 | - | TRBJ1-6 | TRBV2 | CASSEVGGTASPLHF | TGTGCCAGCAGTGAGGTCGGGGGGACAGCTTCACCCCTCCACTTT
- | many | TRBJ2-3 | TRBV7-6 | CASSLAEATDTQYF | TGTGCCAGCAGCTTAGCAGAAGCCACAGATACGCAGTATTTT
TRBD2 | - | TRBJ2-5 | TRBV7-2 | CASSLELAGEGETQYF | TGTGCCAGCAGCTTAGAACTAGCGGGGGAGGGAGAGACCCAGTACTTC
- | - | TRBJ2-4 | TRBV11-2 | CASSLVGGLAKNIRYF | TGTGCCAGCAGCTTAGTGGGGGGTTTAGCCAAAAACATTCGGTACTTC
TRBD2 | many | TRBJ2-3 | TRBV6-5 | CASTSTGGGAQYF | TGTGCCAGCACCTCCACGGGAGGGGGTGCGCAGTATTTT
TRBD1 | many | TRBJ1-2 | TRBV2 | CASRADRTNEGYTF | TGTGCCAGCAGGGCGGACAGGACTAACGAGGGCTACACCTTC
TRBD2 | - | TRBJ2-3 | TRBV3-1 | CASSQGWGAGAVTDTQYF | TGCGCCAGCAGCCAAGGGTGGGGAGCGGGGGCGGTTACAGATACGCAGTATTTT
TRBD2 | many | TRBJ2-3 | TRBV7-3 | CASSTSGRERDTQYF | TGTGCCAGCAGCACGAGCGGGAGGGAGCGAGATACGCAGTATTTT
TRBD2 | - | TRBJ2-7 | TRBV4-2 | CASSVPGSGVTCEQYF | TGTGCTAGCAGCGTGCCAGGGAGCGGGGTAACCTGCGAGCAGTACTTC
- | many | TRBJ2-5 | TRBV20-1 | CSAGLWETQYF | TGCAGTGCGGGTTTATGGGAGACCCAGTACTTC
- | many | TRBJ1-6 | TRBV30 | CAWDSNSPLHF | TGTGCCTGGGACAGTAATTCACCCCTCCACTTT
- | many | TRBJ2-1 | TRBV2 | CASSEEMDGEQFF | TGTGCCAGCAGTGAAGAAATGGACGGTGAGCAGTTCTTC
- | - | TRBJ2-2 | TRBV6-2/TRBV6-3 | CASRNSPGQRSNTGELFF | TGTGCCAGCAGGAACTCTCCGGGACAACGTTCGAACACCGGGGAGCTGTTTTTT